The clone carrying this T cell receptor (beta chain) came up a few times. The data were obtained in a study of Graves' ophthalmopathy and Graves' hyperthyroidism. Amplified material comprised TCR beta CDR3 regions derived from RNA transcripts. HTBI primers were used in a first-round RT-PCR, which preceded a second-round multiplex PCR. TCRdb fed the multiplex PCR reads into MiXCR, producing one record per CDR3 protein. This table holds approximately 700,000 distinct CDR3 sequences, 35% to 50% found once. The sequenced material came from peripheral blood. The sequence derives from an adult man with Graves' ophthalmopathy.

CDR3 protein: CASSLALASHEQYF. The CDR3 DNA sequence: TGTGCCAGCAGCTTAGCGTTAGCGAGCCACGAGCAGTACTTC. The chain carries TRBV11-2 and TRBJ2-7, with a possible D match to TRBD2 (5 bases). Germline CDR1 is SGHAT and CDR2 is FQNNGV. CDR3 size: 14 residues. V shed 1 base and J shed 5 bases, with 12 bases lying between them. The full variable domain, with the rest looked up from reference TRBV11-2 and TRBJ2-7, is EAGVAQSPRYKIIEKRQSVAFWCNPISGHATLYWYQQILGQGPKLLIQFQNNGVVDDSQLPKDRFSAERLKGVDSTLKIQPAKLEDSAVYLCASSLALASHEQYFGPGTRLTVT.